The entry below describes one TCR beta chain. This sample was taken from a study of blood T cell repertoires in COVID-19. Study-wide background: Acute-phase and convalescent COVID-19 samples originated in the United States, Italy and Spain.

Trimming removed 3 bases at V and 5 bases at J, with 11 bases between. Germline V lookup: CDR1 ENHRY, CDR2 SYGVKD. The CDR3 contains 13 residues. How the authors handled the data: Reference gene primer amplification yielded estimated nucleated cell counts. Profiling relied on immunoSEQ multiplex PCR, and the TCRdb table lists in-frame clones only, not all of them. V, J and clone size are taken as reported in that table, and D and trimming were inferred from the DNA itself. This table has some 42,000 clones, roughly nine tenths appearing once. The sample was peripheral blood. This TCR derives from a human donor in a cohort sampled during active COVID-19. This sequence joins TRBV10-3 and TRBJ2-7; D uncertain. In nucleotides, the CDR3 is TGTGCCATCAGTGAAACAGAAACAAACGAGCAGTACTTC. Amino acid sequence: CAISETETNEQYF.